These 9 T cell receptor beta chains share one sample of origin, sequenced in a study of blood T cell repertoires in COVID-19. Produced via immunoSEQ multiplex PCR; TCRdb's table is partial and in-frame only. The sample shows more than 20,000 clones, 86% of them seen only once. The specimen was peripheral blood. Source of these receptors: a middle-aged man with active COVID-19.

This rearrangement joins TRBV19 to TRBJ1-1; D might be TRBD1 (5 bases). Germline CDR1 reads LNHDA; CDR2 reads SQIVND (reference sequence). CDR3 length: 16 amino acids. V was clipped by 9 bases and J by 0 bases, with 20 bases between them. As DNA, the CDR3 is TGTGCCAGCTACCCGGTGGGGCGGAGCATGAACACTGAAGCTTTCTTT. It translates to CASYPVGRSMNTEAFF.

This clone was detected once. This chain links TRBV29-1 with TRBJ1-1; D not certain. Germline lookup yields CDR1 SQVTM and CDR2 ANQGSEA. V gave up 4 bases and J gave up 1 base, with 10 bases separating them. This CDR3 is 13 amino acids long. The CDR3, as DNA: TGCAGCGTTGCTTCAGGTACGAACACTGAAGCTTTCTTT. Translation gives CSVASGTNTEAFF.

CDR3 bases: TGTGCCAGCAAACTAGCGGGTTCCTACAATGAGCAGTTCTTC. Protein: CASKLAGSYNEQFF. The V gene is TRBV7-2, the J gene TRBJ2-1, with 9 bases matching TRBD2. CDR3 size: 14 residues. The J segment lost 1 base and the V segment lost 7 bases, leaving 2 bases of the junction unmatched. Germline lookup yields CDR1 SGHTA and CDR2 FQGNSA. The full variable domain, in which reference TRBV7-2 and TRBJ2-1 provide the parts outside the CDR3, is GAGVSQSPSNKVTEKGKDVELRCDPISGHTALYWYRQSLGQGLEFLIYFQGNSAPDKSGLPSDRFSAERTGGSVSTLTIQRTQQEDSAVYLCASKLAGSYNEQFFGPGTRLTVL.

This chain connects TRBV7-3 to TRBJ2-3; 9 bases match TRBD2. CDR1 SGHTA and CDR2 FQGTGA come from the germline V gene. The ends lost 7 bases at V and 6 bases at J; junction bases unmatched: 8. The length of the CDR3 is 14 residues. The CDR3 loop is CASKERGDADTQYF. CDR3 sequence (DNA): TGTGCCAGCAAGGAGCGGGGGGATGCGGATACGCAGTATTTT.

V usage is TRBV9 and J usage is TRBJ2-2; TRBD2 is a possible D gene (6 bases). The CDR3 has 18 residues. The germline V and J ends were trimmed by 0 bases and 5 bases, with 20 bases remaining between them. Germline V gives CDR1 SGDLS, CDR2 YYNGEE. The CDR3 here is CASSVGGGTLSYTGELFF. The DNA of the CDR3 is TGTGCCAGCAGCGTAGGTGGCGGGACCCTATCGTATACCGGGGAGCTGTTTTTT.

The gene calls are TRBV5-1 and TRBJ2-1, with a weak D call TRBD1 (7 bases). In germline, CDR1 is SGHRS, CDR2 YFSETQ. V lost 0 bases and J lost 6, with 13 bases in between. CDR3 size: 15 residues. CDR3 protein: CASSLVQGGSNEQFF. CDR3 bases: TGCGCCAGCAGCTTGGTCCAGGGGGGCTCCAATGAGCAGTTCTTC.

Written as DNA, the CDR3 is TGCGCCAGCAGCTTGGTACCCGGGACAGCGTCCTACGAGCAGTACTTC. Protein product: CASSLVPGTASYEQYF. The V call is TRBV5-1, the J call TRBJ2-7, with 7 bases aligning to TRBD1. The CDR3 loop spans 16 amino acids. Germline values: CDR1 SGHRS, CDR2 YFSETQ. Unmatched junction bases numbered 7, after V lost 0 bases and J lost 1 base.

The V and J genes are TRBV29-1 and TRBJ2-1, with 10 bases identical to TRBD2. V gave up 4 bases and J gave up 9 bases; unmatched junction bases: 6. This CDR3 has 13 residues. Germline V lookup: CDR1 SQVTM, CDR2 ANQGSEA. The CDR3 reads CSVAAGGPVEQFF. CDR3 in DNA: TGCAGCGTTGCAGCGGGGGGGCCGGTTGAGCAGTTCTTC.

This clone has just a few counts. The genes are TRBV7-8 and TRBJ2-1; TRBD2 agrees at 9 bases. The CDR3 contains 14 residues. Per the germline V gene, CDR1 is SGHVS and CDR2 is FQNEAQ. V lost 3 bases and J lost 6; bases outside the gene matches: 3. CDR3 residues: CASSFSGGFNEQFF. In DNA form, the CDR3 reads TGTGCCAGCAGCTTTAGCGGGGGATTCAATGAGCAGTTCTTC.